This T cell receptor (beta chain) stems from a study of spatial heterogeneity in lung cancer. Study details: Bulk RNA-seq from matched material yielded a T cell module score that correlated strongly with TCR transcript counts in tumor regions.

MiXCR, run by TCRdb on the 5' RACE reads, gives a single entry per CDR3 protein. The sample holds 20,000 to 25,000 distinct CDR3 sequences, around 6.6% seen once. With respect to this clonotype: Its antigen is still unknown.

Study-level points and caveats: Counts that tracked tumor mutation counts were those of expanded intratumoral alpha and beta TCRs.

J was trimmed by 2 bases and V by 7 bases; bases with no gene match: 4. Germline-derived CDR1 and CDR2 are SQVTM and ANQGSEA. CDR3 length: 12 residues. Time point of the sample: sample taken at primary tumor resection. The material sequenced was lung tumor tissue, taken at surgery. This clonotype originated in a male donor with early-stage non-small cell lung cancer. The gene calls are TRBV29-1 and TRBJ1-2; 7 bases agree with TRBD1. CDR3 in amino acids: CSAAQGNYGYTF. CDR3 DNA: TGCAGCGCTGCACAGGGGAACTATGGCTACACCTTC. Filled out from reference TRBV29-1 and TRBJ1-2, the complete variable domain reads SAVISQKPSRDICQRGTSLTIQCQVDSQVTMMFWYRQQPGQSLTLIATANQGSEATYESGFVIDKFPISRPNLTFSTLTVSNMSPEDSSIYLCSAAQGNYGYTFGSGTRLTVV.